Given below is one T cell receptor beta chain in context. This clone was detected a few times. It has no known antigen specificity. Base qualities are missing; no much larger clone stands one base away. The cohort was made up of about 670 healthy bone marrow donors. All cohort members were sampled while nominally healthy, although unrecorded immune exposures were likely present. The donor was CMV seropositive and belonged to the group of 270 or so seropositive cohort members. Every donor gave a peripheral blood sample, and the peripheral blood mononuclear cells from that sample were used for TCR beta sequencing. The Qiagen DNeasy Blood Extraction Kit was used to extract genomic DNA from the blood cell samples. The receptor library was made with the immunoSEQ multiplex PCR assay. A mixture of 60 forward primers for TCR Vbeta segments and 13 reverse primers for TCR Jbeta segments was used in the multiplex PCR. The CDR3 region of rearranged TCR beta genes was amplified from genomic DNA with a multiplex PCR assay. Amplified TCR beta libraries were sequenced as 87-base-pair reads on the Illumina HiSeq System. Per the source publication's procedure: In a later analysis, tens of millions of unique TCR beta chains were counted across the approximately 640 repertoires, and around 11 million of these chains were shared by at least two donors. To remove PCR and sequencing errors, raw reads were error-corrected and collapsed into unique sequences using a nearest-neighbor algorithm that merged closely related sequences. CDR3 sequences were aligned to IMGT reference sequences to assign V, D and J gene segments. For a sequence to be retained, at least a six-nucleotide match to both a V gene segment and a J gene segment was required. Rearrangements were classified as productive when the CDR3 lacked stop codons and remained in frame with V and J, and all other rearrangements were classified as non-productive. CDR3 was defined by IMGT convention, running from the second conserved V-encoded cysteine to the conserved J-encoded phenylalanine. The earlier analysis of 587 of the donors excluded sequences that lacked an unambiguous match to a single V gene segment. An earlier analysis of about 590 of the donors classified V segments as functional when productive rearrangements were above 56.7% and as segregating when the standard deviation between donors was above 5%. A statistical classification framework was built to diagnose cytomegalovirus status from the catalog of TCR beta chain sequences. In a later analysis, V and J genes were assigned by comparing TCR nucleotide sequences against IMGT/GENE-DB human TR gene sequences. Using the TCRdist pipeline, a later analysis assigned CDR3 sequences along with most-parsimonious VDJ recombination scenarios. A later analysis defined each TCR beta chain by its CDR3 amino acid sequence plus V-gene family, and excluded reads lacking a unique V-gene family. As a way to deal with suspected cross-contamination and a sequencing artifact, a later analysis dropped 450 to 700 nucleotide sequences that were highly shared and had low generation probability. For each public chain, a later analysis derived a clonal expansion index from normalized ranks of inferred template counts within each repertoire. In a later analysis, generation probabilities were computed using a VDJ recombination model fitted to out-of-frame rearrangements, and the results were checked against IGoR. Hypergeometric tests were used in a later analysis to score TCR-TCR, TCR-HLA and TCR-CMV co-occurrence, with a repertoire-size bias correction applied to the TCR pairs. A later analysis estimated false discovery rates by permuting HLA or CMV assignments 20 times. In a later analysis, co-occurring TCRs were grouped using DBSCAN, with TCRdist sequence similarity added in when clustering inside HLA-allele-positive subsets. Repertoires with fewer than 30,000 or more than 120,000 public chains, plus five repertoires with anomalous nucleotide sharing, were excluded from co-occurrence clustering. TCRdb re-hosts the immuneACCESS table, in-frame sequences only. Its copies lack some clones; in the studies checked, an unresolved V gene accounts for under half of them, and the cause for the rest is not known. V, J and clone size reflect that table, while D and trimming were determined from the DNA. The sample table shows tens of thousands of clones, and around 81% are seen once. 5.5% to 6% of the sample is held by the ten biggest clonotypes.

The data belong to a study of cytomegalovirus exposure and HLA in healthy donors (dated by TCRdb to about 2017). Study-level background: According to an earlier analysis of a few hundred of the donors, about 190 million T cells yielded roughly 110 million unique TCR beta sequences and approximately 300 Gb of sequence data. Genome-wide SNP genotypes for about 60% of the 666 donors were used in a later genetic analysis, which treated that subset as a discovery cohort. Alongside the repertoire data, information on donor age, sex, ethnicity and CMV serostatus was compiled. Class I and class II HLA loci were covered by the typing at four-digit resolution. Rather than using new phenotypic data, the later analysis identified candidate immune exposures from TCR beta sequences and from how often those sequences occurred across donors. The study used immunosequencing to profile the T cell repertoires of 666 subjects and linked those repertoires to cytomegalovirus serostatus. A separate validation cohort of 100 to 150 different subjects was used in addition to the roughly 700-subject first cohort. To predict cytomegalovirus infection status, the study combined high-throughput TCR immunosequencing, statistical association of individual TCRs with disease status, and machine learning. Roughly five DR-DQ haplotypes were handled as single units for association and clustering, since linkage in the cohort was strong. To study patterns of TCR occurrence, a later analysis re-analyzed previously published TCR beta repertoires from around 670 donors and added high-resolution HLA genotyping. Typing coverage varied by locus: roughly 629-630 donors for A, B, C, DRB1 and DQB1; approximately 560 for DQA1; some 610 for DPA1; more than 450 for DPB1. All discovery cohort repertoires had been generated on a single sequencing platform. Roughly 310 gigabases of sequencing data and approximately 85 million unique TCR sequences were included in an early release covering over 600 HLA-typed donors. Across approximately 400 genotyped donors of the cohort, an average of about 240,000 unique TCR beta nucleotide sequences per donor were sequenced, and roughly 20% of those sequences were non-productive. The study was designed to test whether signatures of past pathogen exposure could be identified by cataloging public T cell receptors. Of the 350 to 450 genotyped donors, roughly 80% were placed in the genetic ancestry cluster associated with self-reported Caucasian donors. In an earlier analysis of roughly 580 of the donors, high-throughput TCR beta sequencing was used to judge whether each TCR beta V gene segment behaved as functional or pseudogenic. Points the paper makes about the study in general: In an earlier analysis of approximately 590 of the donors, most TCR beta V segments appeared in productive rearrangements about 87% or about 30% of the time, broadly matching IMGT annotations. In a later genetic analysis, a missense DCLRE1C variant was associated with V-gene and J-gene trimming of TCR beta chains, and the association was replicated in an independent cohort. Some IMGT-functional V segments, including TRBV6-2 and TRBV6-3, could not be distinguished by the 87-base-pair reads and were therefore excluded. The cohort was sequenced for TCR beta chains only, and without alpha or paired-chain data the features that could be detected were limited. Specific HLA alleles were associated with more than 15,000 TCR beta sequences at a false discovery rate of 0.05 in a later analysis. The study listed 150 to 200 TCR beta chains as associated with cytomegalovirus. Because some donors lacked HLA typing at each locus, the association tests relied only on the typed subset. A later analysis reported that several top co-occurrence clusters appeared linked to parvovirus B19, influenza, CMV and Epstein-Barr virus. Assigning TCR associations to individual alleles was difficult when HLA alleles, especially DR and DQ, strongly co-occurred. In vitro tests confirmed that a few of the cytomegalovirus-associated TCR beta chains recognize cytomegalovirus antigens. Correlated functional status among segregating V segments might be attributable to linkage disequilibrium, but an unknown experimental factor could not be ruled out. In both the original and validation cohorts, the classifier was reported to diagnose cytomegalovirus status with high specificity and sensitivity. Because counts were too low, more than 15 rarely observed V segments, including chromosome 9 orphons, were excluded from the earlier analysis of a few hundred of the donors. In a later analysis, HLA-associated TCR beta chains were found to be more clonally expanded and to have lower generation probabilities than equally common non-associated chains. A later analysis found that most CMV-associated TCR beta chains appeared HLA-restricted, with HLA associations seemingly driven largely by CMV exposure. According to a later analysis, TCR association rates differed among HLA loci, with DRB1 alleles showing the most associated TCRs and HLA-C alleles showing the fewest. Most TCR sequences were observed very rarely across donors, whereas some public TCRs were present in many individuals. Roughly uniform sequencing depth across donors was assumed in presence/absence analyses, although this assumption may not hold. A further reported finding was that TCR beta sequences accurately predicted the HLA-A and HLA-B alleles for most subjects in the first cohort. A group of highly shared sequence variants was considered likely to be a technical artifact of the sequencing pipeline. Immune exposure information for the cohort was limited to CMV serostatus. According to the authors, the approach could potentially be generalized to other disease states and immunological phenotypes. Compared with the 666-donor mean, donors in an Asian-associated ancestry cluster had fewer N-insertions in productive TCRs, according to a later genetic analysis.

From cysteine to phenylalanine, the CDR3 is 13 amino acids long. Only the CDR3 DNA stays, 39 bases, in frame from base 1. Per the germline V gene, MNHEY is the CDR1 and SVGAGI is the CDR2. V is cut by 2 bases and J by 4 bases, and the space between the germline ends is 9 bases. The sequence joins TRBV6-5 to TRBJ2-7; the D gene identity is not certain. Sequenced material: PBMCs. The source of this sequence is a man aged 18-30 years in good health and CMV-seropositive. The CDR3 amino acid sequence is: CASSYAAEYEQYF. The DNA sequence reads TGTGCCAGCAGTTACGCGGCCGAATACGAGCAGTACTTC.